The rows below give T cell receptor beta chains drawn from one sample of a study of cytomegalovirus exposure and HLA in healthy donors. The protocol was immunoSEQ multiplex PCR, while the TCRdb copy is restricted to in-frame clones and leaves out a portion. Here the sample spans some 130,000 clones, around 77% being singletons. Sequences were obtained from PBMCs. The receptor source for this set is a man between 25 and 39 years old in good health and CMV-seronegative. Each CDR3 is given with its conserved first and last residue. D genes are given only for firm matches. Clone size is given for some rows only: seen once, a few or many times, or a class if the clone is expanded.

clone_size j_call cdr3_length v_call d_call cdr3_nt cdr3_aa
once TRBJ2-1 15 TRBV9 . TGTGCCAGCAGCGGTGGTATATTAGGGGTTAATGAGCAGTTCTTC CASSGGILGVNEQFF
. TRBJ2-3 16 TRBV11-3 TRBD1 TGTGCCAGCAGCCCTGTATGGGACAGTAGCACAGATACGCAGTATTTT CASSPVWDSSTDTQYF
. TRBJ1-2 14 TRBV5-1 TRBD1 TGCGCCAGCAGCGGCACAGGGGCGGATGCTGGCTACACCTTC CASSGTGADAGYTF
. TRBJ2-5 16 TRBV19 TRBD1 TGTGCCAGTAGGGACAGTACCGGGACAGGGGCAGAGACCCAGTACTTC CASRDSTGTGAETQYF
once TRBJ2-3 14 TRBV6-1 . TGTGCCAGCAGTGCCCCCGGGGGTCGAGATACGCAGTATTTT CASSAPGGRDTQYF
. TRBJ2-7 16 TRBV7-6 . TGTGCCAGCAGCTTAGCGCAGGGAAAAGCACCCTACGAGCAGTACTTC CASSLAQGKAPYEQYF
. TRBJ1-4 15 TRBV6-1 . TGTGCCAGCACACTACAGGGAAAGTCGAATGAAAAACTGTTTTTT CASTLQGKSNEKLFF
. TRBJ2-2 12 TRBV5-1 . TGCGCCAGCAGCCGGGAGAACGGGGAGCTGTTTTTT CASSRENGELFF
. TRBJ2-7 14 TRBV28 . TGTGCCAGCAGTTTTGGTCTTGGGACTTCAAAGCAGTACTTC CASSFGLGTSKQYF
. TRBJ2-7 13 TRBV9 . TGTGCCAGCAGCGCCCCGTCCTCCTACGAGCAGTACTTC CASSAPSSYEQYF
. TRBJ1-1 15 TRBV6-5 TRBD1 TGTGCCAGCAGTTCCGGGACAGGGGGATTCACTGAAGCTTTCTTT CASSSGTGGFTEAFF
once TRBJ2-7 15 TRBV5-1 . TGCGCCAGCAGGCTACCGGGACAACCTTCTTACGAGCAGTACTTC CASRLPGQPSYEQYF
. TRBJ1-5 13 TRBV29-1 . TGCAGCGTTGCCGTAAGCAACAATCAGCCCCAGCATTTT CSVAVSNNQPQHF
. TRBJ2-1 14 TRBV19 TRBD2 TGTGCCACCCAGACTAGCGTTTCCTACAATGAGCAGTTCTTC CATQTSVSYNEQFF
few TRBJ1-2 13 TRBV28 . TGTGCCAGCAGCCTCGACAGAAACTATGGCTACACCTTC CASSLDRNYGYTF
. TRBJ2-1 17 TRBV4-2 TRBD2 TGTGCCAGCAGCCAAGATTGGGGCGGGGGTTCCTACAATGAGCAGTTCTTC CASSQDWGGGSYNEQFF
. TRBJ2-7 16 TRBV2 TRBD2 TGTGCCAGCAGTCAAGGGACTAGCGGGAGCTCCTACGAGCAGTACTTC CASSQGTSGSSYEQYF
. TRBJ2-1 15 TRBV10-3 TRBD2 TGTGCCATCACACGGACTAGCGACGCCTACAATGAGCAGTTCTTC CAITRTSDAYNEQFF
. TRBJ1-4 17 TRBV5-1 . TGCGCCAGCAGCTTGGTGTCGGGGGGTGCCGCTAATGAAAAACTGTTTTTT CASSLVSGGAANEKLFF
. TRBJ2-3 16 TRBV4-1 . TGCGCCAGCAGCCAAGTGGGCCAGGGGCTTACAGATACGCAGTATTTT CASSQVGQGLTDTQYF
. TRBJ2-7 13 TRBV5-1 . TGCGCCAGCAGTTGGGGGGACTCCTACGAGCAGTACTTC CASSWGDSYEQYF
. TRBJ1-5 12 TRBV4-2 . TGTGCCAGCAGCCCAGGGAATCAGCCCCAGCATTTT CASSPGNQPQHF
. TRBJ2-1 15 TRBV10-1 . TGCGCCAGCAGTATCTCCGGGATGGGGGCCAATGAGCAGTTCTTC CASSISGMGANEQFF